This entry concerns a single TCR beta chain. The antigen is unknown. This sample is drawn from a study of siplizumab effects on memory and regulatory T cells. V was shortened by 0 bases and J by 4 bases, with 6 bases between the two germline ends. This CDR3 region has 14 residues. Germline V gene lookup returns CDR1 MGHRA and CDR2 YSYEKL. Sequenced by immunoSEQ multiplex PCR; TCRdb stores in-frame clones only, minus some. The sample carries 100,000 or so clones, 90% to 95% recorded once. Study-wide findings and caveats: Siplizumab significantly reduced alloreactive sequences traceable to unstimulated CD4+ memory cells. The suppressive capacity of proliferating Tregs from siplizumab cultures remained unconfirmed.

This sequence was found in a human donor in good health. Sequencing input: CD4+ T cells sorted from blood. The J gene is TRBJ2-2, the V gene TRBV4-1; D ambiguous. This CDR3 is CASSQDPSTGELFF. The CDR3 coding sequence is TGCGCCAGCAGCCAAGACCCCTCCACCGGGGAGCTGTTTTTT.